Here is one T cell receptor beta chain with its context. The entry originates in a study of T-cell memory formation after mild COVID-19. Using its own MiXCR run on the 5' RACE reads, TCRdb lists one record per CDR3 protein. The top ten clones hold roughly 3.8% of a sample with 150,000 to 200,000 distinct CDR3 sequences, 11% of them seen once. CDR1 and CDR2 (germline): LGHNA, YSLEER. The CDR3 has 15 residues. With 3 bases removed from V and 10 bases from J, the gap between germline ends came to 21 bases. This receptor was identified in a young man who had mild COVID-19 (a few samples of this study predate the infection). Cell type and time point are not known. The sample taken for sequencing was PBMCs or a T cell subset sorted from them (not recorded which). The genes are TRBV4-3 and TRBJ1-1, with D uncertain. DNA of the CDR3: TGCGCCAGCAGCCACGCCCTCGGACTCAATGTTGGAGCTTTCTTT. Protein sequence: CASSHALGLNVGAFF.